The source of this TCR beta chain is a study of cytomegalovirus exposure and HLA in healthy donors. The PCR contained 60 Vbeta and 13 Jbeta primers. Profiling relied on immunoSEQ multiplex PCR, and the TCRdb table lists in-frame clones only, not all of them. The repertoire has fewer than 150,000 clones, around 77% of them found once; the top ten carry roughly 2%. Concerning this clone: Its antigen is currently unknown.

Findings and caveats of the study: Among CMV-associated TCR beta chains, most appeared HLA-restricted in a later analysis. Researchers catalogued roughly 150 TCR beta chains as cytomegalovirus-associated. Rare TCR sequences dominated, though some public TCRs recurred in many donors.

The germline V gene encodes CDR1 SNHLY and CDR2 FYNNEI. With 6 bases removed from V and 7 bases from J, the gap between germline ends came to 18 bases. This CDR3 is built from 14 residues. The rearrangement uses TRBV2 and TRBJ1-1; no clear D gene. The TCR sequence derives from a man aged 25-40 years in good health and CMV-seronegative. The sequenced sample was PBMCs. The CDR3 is CASRGAGKALEAFF. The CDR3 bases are TGTGCCAGCAGGGGTGCCGGGAAGGCCCTTGAAGCTTTCTTT.